Included here is one TCR beta chain sequence, with context. This CDR3 is missing its conserved last phenylalanine or tryptophan, likely due to a read error. The TCR alpha and TCR beta cDNA libraries, bearing sample barcodes and UMIs, were generated by 5'RACE using constant-segment primers. MiXCR was run by TCRdb on the 5' RACE reads, yielding one entry per CDR3 protein. The sample consists of approximately 560,000 distinct CDR3 sequences, 15% to 20% of them appearing once. The data stem from a study of T-cell memory formation after mild COVID-19. The germline V gene has CDR1 SEHNR and CDR2 FQNEAQ (reference sequence). Trimming pared 5 bases from V and 4 bases from J, leaving 14 bases between. This CDR3 comprises 14 residues.

The V and J genes are TRBV7-9 and TRBJ1-2; perhaps TRBD1 as D (6 bases). What was sequenced was PBMCs or a T cell subset sorted from them (not recorded which). The receptor was isolated from an adult woman who had mild COVID-19 (a few samples of this study predate the infection). Cell type and time point are not known. DNA of the CDR3: TGTGCCAGCAGCCGCCTTACAGGGAGCTATGGCTACACCTTA. Its protein is CASSRLTGSYGYTL.